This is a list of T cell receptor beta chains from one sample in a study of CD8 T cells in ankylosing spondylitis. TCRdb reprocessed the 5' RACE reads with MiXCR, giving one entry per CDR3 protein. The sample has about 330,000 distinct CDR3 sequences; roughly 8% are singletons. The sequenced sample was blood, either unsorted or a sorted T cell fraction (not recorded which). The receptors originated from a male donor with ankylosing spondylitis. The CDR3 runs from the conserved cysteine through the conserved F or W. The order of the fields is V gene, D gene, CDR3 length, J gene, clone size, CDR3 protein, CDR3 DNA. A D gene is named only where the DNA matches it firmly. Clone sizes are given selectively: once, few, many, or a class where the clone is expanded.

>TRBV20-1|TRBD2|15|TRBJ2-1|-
CSAREPAGRDNEQFF
TGCAGTGCTAGAGAACCAGCGGGAAGGGACAATGAGCAGTTCTTC
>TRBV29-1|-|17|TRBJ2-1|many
CSGGPTGGHGSYNEQFF
TGCAGCGGGGGACCAACTGGCGGACATGGCTCCTACAATGAGCAGTTCTTC
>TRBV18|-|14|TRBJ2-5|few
CASSPRLGGETQYF
TGTGCCAGCTCACCACGGTTGGGAGGAGAGACCCAGTACTTC
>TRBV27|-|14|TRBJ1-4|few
CASSLRGSYEKLFF
TGTGCCAGCAGTTTGAGGGGCAGTTATGAAAAACTGTTTTTT
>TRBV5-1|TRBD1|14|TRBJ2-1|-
CASSSTGGYNEQFF
TGCGCCAGCAGTTCGACAGGGGGATACAATGAGCAGTTCTTC
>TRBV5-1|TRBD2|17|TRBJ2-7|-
CASSSGTSGNMGYEQYF
TGCGCCAGCAGCTCCGGGACTAGCGGGAACATGGGCTACGAGCAGTACTTC
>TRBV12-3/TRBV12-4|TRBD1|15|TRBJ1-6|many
CASSFDRGHNSPLHF
TGTGCCAGCAGTTTTGACAGGGGGCACAATTCACCCCTCCACTTT
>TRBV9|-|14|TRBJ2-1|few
CASSVGQGHGEQFF
TGTGCCAGCAGCGTAGGCCAGGGGCATGGTGAGCAGTTCTTC
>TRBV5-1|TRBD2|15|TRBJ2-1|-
CASSSIAGGPVEQFF
TGCGCCAGCAGCTCGATAGCGGGAGGTCCAGTAGAGCAGTTCTTC
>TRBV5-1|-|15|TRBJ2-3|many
CASSSDGALTDTQYF
TGCGCCAGCAGCTCGGACGGAGCCCTCACAGATACGCAGTATTTT
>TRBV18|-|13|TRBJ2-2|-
CASSPGDPGELFF
TGTGCCAGCTCACCAGGGGATCCCGGGGAGCTGTTTTTT
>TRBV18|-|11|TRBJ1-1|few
CASSGTRGAFF
TGTGCCAGCTCAGGGACCCGCGGGGCTTTCTTT
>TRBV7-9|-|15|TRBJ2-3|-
CASSLGPLAVDTQYF
TGTGCCAGCAGCTTAGGGCCACTAGCAGTAGATACGCAGTATTTT
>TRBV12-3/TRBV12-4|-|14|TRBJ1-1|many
CASSSGRVNTEAFF
TGTGCCAGCAGTTCCGGCAGGGTGAACACTGAAGCTTTCTTT
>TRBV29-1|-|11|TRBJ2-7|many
CSVFVSYEQYF
TGCAGCGTTTTCGTAAGTTACGAGCAGTACTTC
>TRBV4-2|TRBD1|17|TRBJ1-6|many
CASSQVRTGQPNSPLHF
TGTGCCAGCAGCCAGGTCCGGACAGGACAACCAAATTCACCCCTCCACTTT
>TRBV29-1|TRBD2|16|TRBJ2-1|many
CSVEGLAGGSANEQFF
TGCAGCGTTGAAGGTTTAGCGGGAGGGTCGGCGAATGAGCAGTTCTTC
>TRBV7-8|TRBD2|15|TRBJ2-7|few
CASSFSTSGAYEQYF
TGTGCCAGCAGCTTTTCGACTAGCGGCGCCTACGAGCAGTACTTC
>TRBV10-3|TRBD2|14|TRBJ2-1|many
CAMSERGGANEQFF
TGTGCCATGTCAGAACGCGGGGGGGCCAATGAGCAGTTCTTC
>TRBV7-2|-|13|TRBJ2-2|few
CASRRENGGELFF
TGTGCCAGCAGACGAGAGAATGGCGGGGAGCTGTTTTTT
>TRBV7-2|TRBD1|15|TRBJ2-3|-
CASSFRGQGLDTQYF
TGTGCCAGCAGCTTTAGGGGACAGGGTTTGGATACGCAGTATTTT
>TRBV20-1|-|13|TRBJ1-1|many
CSARPRQVLEAFF
TGCAGTGCTAGACCCCGACAGGTACTTGAAGCTTTCTTT
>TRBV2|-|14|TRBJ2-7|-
CASSQTLDPSEQYF
TGTGCCAGCAGTCAAACCCTGGACCCAAGCGAGCAGTACTTC
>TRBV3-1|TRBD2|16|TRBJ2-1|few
CASSQETSGTYNEQFF
TGTGCCAGCAGCCAGGAGACTAGCGGGACCTACAATGAGCAGTTCTTC
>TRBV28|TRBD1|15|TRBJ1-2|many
CASSSLQGVSLGYTF
TGTGCCAGCAGCTCCTTGCAGGGGGTTTCCTTGGGCTACACCTTC
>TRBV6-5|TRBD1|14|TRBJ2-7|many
CASSYGTEAYEQYF
TGTGCCAGCAGTTACGGGACAGAGGCCTACGAGCAGTACTTC
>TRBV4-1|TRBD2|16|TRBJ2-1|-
CASSRRSGTAYNEQFF
TGCGCCAGCAGCCGACGAAGCGGGACGGCCTACAATGAGCAGTTCTTC
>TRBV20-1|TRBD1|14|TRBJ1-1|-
CSARTGGEHTEAFF
TGCAGTGCAAGAACAGGGGGAGAGCACACTGAAGCTTTCTTT
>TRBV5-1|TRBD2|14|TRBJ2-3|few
CASGWTSGSDTQYF
TGCGCCAGCGGGTGGACTAGCGGGAGTGATACGCAGTATTTT